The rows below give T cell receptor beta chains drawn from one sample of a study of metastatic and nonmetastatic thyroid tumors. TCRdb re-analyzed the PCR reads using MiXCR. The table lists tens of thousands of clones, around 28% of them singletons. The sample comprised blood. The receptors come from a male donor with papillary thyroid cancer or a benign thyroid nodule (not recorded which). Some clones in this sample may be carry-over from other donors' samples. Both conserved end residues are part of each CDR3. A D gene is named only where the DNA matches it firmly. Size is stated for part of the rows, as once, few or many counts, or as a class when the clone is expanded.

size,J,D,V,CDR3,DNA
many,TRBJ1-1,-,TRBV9,CASSSQMGVNTEAFF,TGTGCCAGCAGCTCACAAATGGGGGTTAACACTGAAGCTTTCTTT
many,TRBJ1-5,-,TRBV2,CASSISPKAPQHF,TGTGCCAGCAGTATCTCACCTAAGGCGCCCCAGCATTTT
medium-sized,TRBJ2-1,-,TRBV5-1,CASSLGRPPNEQFF,TGCGCCAGCAGCTTGGGAAGACCGCCGAATGAGCAGTTCTTC
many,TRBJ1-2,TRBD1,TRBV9,CASSVDRTHGYTF,TGTGCCAGCAGCGTGGACAGGACCCATGGCTACACCTTC
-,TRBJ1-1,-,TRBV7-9,CASILNTEAFF,TGTGCAAGCATCCTGAACACTGAAGCTTTCTTT
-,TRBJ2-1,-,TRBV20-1,CSEKVHTNEQFF,TGCAGTGAAAAGGTACATACGAATGAGCAGTTCTTC
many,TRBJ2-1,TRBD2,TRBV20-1,CSARGLAGGNEQFF,TGCAGTGCTAGAGGACTAGCGGGGGGGAATGAGCAGTTCTTC
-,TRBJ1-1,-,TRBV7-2,CASSSRTGEGPFF,TGTGCCAGCAGCTCCAGGACCGGGGAAGGGCCTTTCTTT
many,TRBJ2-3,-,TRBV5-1,CASSPIPNSDTQYF,TGCGCCAGCAGCCCGATCCCTAACTCAGATACGCAGTATTTT
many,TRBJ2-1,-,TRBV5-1,CASNPSSAVNEQFF,TGCGCCAGCAACCCTTCCTCGGCCGTGAATGAGCAGTTCTTC
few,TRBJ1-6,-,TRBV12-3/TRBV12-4,CASISRGSGSPLHF,TGTGCCAGCATCTCCCGGGGCTCCGGTTCACCCCTCCACTTT
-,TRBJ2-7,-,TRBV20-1,CSALLPFEQYF,TGCAGTGCTCTCCTGCCCTTCGAGCAGTACTTC
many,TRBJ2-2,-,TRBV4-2,CASSQATTGRAGELFF,TGTGCCAGCAGCCAAGCCACGACAGGACGTGCCGGGGAGCTGTTTTTT
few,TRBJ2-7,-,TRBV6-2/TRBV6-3,CASSYSIAGINYEQYF,TGTGCCAGCAGTTACTCGATTGCGGGAATTAACTACGAGCAGTACTTC
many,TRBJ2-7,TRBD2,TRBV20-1,CSEASGTYEQYF,TGCAGTGAGGCTAGCGGGACCTACGAGCAGTACTTC
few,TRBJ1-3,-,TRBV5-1,CASSGVWNTIYF,TGTGCCAGCAGCGGAGTCTGGAACACCATATATTTT
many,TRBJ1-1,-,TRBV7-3,CASSSGTHTEAFF,TGTGCCAGCAGCTCCGGGACCCACACTGAAGCTTTCTTT
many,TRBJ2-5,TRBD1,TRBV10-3,CAIRPGQGETQYF,TGTGCCATCAGACCGGGACAGGGAGAGACCCAGTACTTC